These 23 T cell receptor beta chains originate from one sample sequenced in a study of blood T cell repertoires in COVID-19. The assay was immunoSEQ multiplex PCR, and TCRdb's table has in-frame clones only and misses some. Here the sample spans about 170,000 clones, 84% being singletons. The material sequenced was peripheral blood. Receptor source: a man aged 65 to 85 with active or convalescent COVID-19.

The chain uses TRBV5-6 and TRBJ1-3, with D uncertain. The germline V gene encodes CDR1 SGHDT and CDR2 YYEEEE. The CDR3 is 11 amino acids. Trimming took off 6 bases at V and 8 bases at J, with 9 bases between the two ends. CDR3 in amino acids: CASTSGYTIYF. CDR3 coding DNA: TGTGCCAGCACTTCGGGGTACACCATATATTTT.

This clone was picked up a small number of times. CDR3 in DNA: TGTGCCAGCAGCGTAGCGCCAGGGCAGAATCAGCCCCAGCATTTT. Protein: CASSVAPGQNQPQHF. The chain has TRBV9 and TRBJ1-5; D is possibly TRBD1 (5 bases). V was clipped by 0 bases and J by 4 bases, with 11 bases between them. Per germline, CDR1 SGDLS and CDR2 YYNGEE. CDR3 size: 15 residues.

This clone was seen just once. The gene calls are TRBV5-6 and TRBJ2-5; D is ambiguous. Trimming took 0 bases from V and 5 from J, leaving 8 bases between them. The germline V gene encodes CDR1 SGHDT and CDR2 YYEEEE. CDR3 length equals 13 residues. CDR3 protein: CASSLANRETQYF. The CDR3 bases are TGTGCCAGCAGCTTGGCCAACCGGGAGACCCAGTACTTC.

The V gene is TRBV5-8, the J gene TRBJ2-7; 8 bases are a match to TRBD1. V shed 5 bases, J shed 3 bases, and the junction held 13 bases outside the gene matches. The CDR3 totals 16 residues. From germline, CDR1 is SGHTS and CDR2 YDEGEE. For the CDR3, the DNA is TGTGCCAGCAGTCAAATAGGGACAGGAGCCCTCTACGAGCAGTACTTC. It specifies CASSQIGTGALYEQYF.

The chain has TRBV3-1 (or the pseudogene TRBV3-2) and TRBJ1-1, with D hard to call. Germline loops: CDR1 LGHDT, CDR2 YNNKEL (reference sequence). V lost 2 bases and J 0 bases, leaving 13 bases between the germline ends. This CDR3 has 16 residues. This CDR3 is CASSQYLALMNTEAFF. The DNA of the CDR3 is TGTGCCAGCAGCCAATATTTGGCCCTCATGAACACTGAAGCTTTCTTT.

This clone was seen once. CDR3 protein: CASSRQKISSYNSPLHF. The CDR3 region has the DNA TGTGCCAGCAGCAGACAGAAGATCAGCTCCTATAATTCACCCCTCCACTTT. The chain recombines TRBV27 with TRBJ1-6, with D possibly being TRBD1 (5 bases). V was clipped by 6 bases and J by 0 bases, with 15 bases between them. CDR1 is MNHEY and CDR2 is SMNVEV in the germline V gene (reference sequence). The CDR3 has 17 amino acids.

This clone appeared a single time. The CDR3 sequence: CASSHLRVTSTDTQYF. The CDR3 DNA is TGTGCCAGCAGCCATTTACGGGTCACTAGCACAGATACGCAGTATTTT. The chain carries TRBV3-1 (or the pseudogene TRBV3-2) and TRBJ2-3; D remains unclear. V was pared by 3 bases and J by 0 bases, with 13 bases between. In germline, CDR1 is LGHDT, CDR2 YNNKEL (reference sequence). The CDR3 consists of 16 residues.

The chain has TRBV18 and TRBJ1-4, with 7 bases matching TRBD1. Germline V gene lookup returns CDR1 KGHSH and CDR2 LQKENI. Trimming cost V 4 bases and J 5 bases; bases outside gene matches: 1. The CDR3 is made up of 13 amino acids. The DNA of the CDR3 is TGTGCCAGCTCACGGGACAGCAATGAAAAACTGTTTTTT. Translating gives CASSRDSNEKLFF.

This clone has only one observation. CDR3 DNA: TGTGCCAGCAGCAAAGGGGGAACCCCCCTCAATGAGCAGTTCTTC. Amino acids: CASSKGGTPLNEQFF. The chain recombines TRBV11-3 with TRBJ2-1; D may be TRBD1 (6 bases). The CDR3 totals 15 residues. Germline loops: CDR1 SGHNT, CDR2 YENEEA. With 5 bases removed from V and 6 bases from J, the gap between germline ends came to 17 bases.

This clone was counted between two and nine times. The chain links TRBV28 to TRBJ2-7; perhaps TRBD1 as D (5 bases). In germline, CDR1 is MDHEN, CDR2 SYDVKM. This CDR3 spans 14 amino acids. V shed 6 bases and J shed 2 bases, with 14 bases lying between them. CDR3 amino acids: CASRGTTATYEQYF. CDR3 nucleotide sequence: TGTGCCAGCAGGGGAACGACAGCTACCTACGAGCAGTACTTC.

The chain uses TRBV5-6 and TRBJ1-6, with a weak D call TRBD1 (6 bases). Per germline, CDR1 SGHDT and CDR2 YYEEEE. Trimming pared 4 bases from V and 6 bases from J, leaving 11 bases between. This CDR3 comprises 14 residues. The CDR3 DNA reads as TGTGCCAGCAGCCCGGACAGAGTTAATTCACCCCTCCACTTT. Translated: CASSPDRVNSPLHF.

The chain is built from TRBV4-1 and TRBJ1-4; no definite D call. V lost 0 bases and J 7 bases, leaving 15 bases between the germline ends. CDR1 is MGHRA and CDR2 is YSYEKL in the germline V gene. The CDR3 sequence is 16 residues long. In nucleotides, the CDR3 is TGCGCCAGCAGCCAAGATCCGGGATCGGGAGTTGAAAAACTGTTTTTT. Its translation is CASSQDPGSGVEKLFF.

This sequence joins TRBV6-1 and TRBJ1-2, with 10 positions matching TRBD1. This CDR3 has 16 amino acids. V lost 0 bases and J lost 4; bases outside the gene matches: 5. Per the germline V gene, CDR1 is MNHNS and CDR2 is SASEGT. CDR3 sequence reads: CASSEAGTGVVYGYTF. The CDR3 DNA sequence: TGTGCCAGCAGTGAAGCAGGGACAGGGGTGGTCTATGGCTACACCTTC.

This rearrangement joins TRBV7-2 to TRBJ1-5; D unclear. The V gene lost 1 base and the J gene lost 11 bases, with 15 bases spanning the gap. The CDR3 covers 14 residues. The germline gives CDR1 SGHTA, CDR2 FQGNSA. Here the CDR3 DNA reads TGTGCCAGCAGCTTAGAAAATGGCATCCCGACCCAGCATTTT. Its protein is CASSLENGIPTQHF.

The rearrangement joins TRBV7-8 to TRBJ2-1, with TRBD2 identical over 12 bases. Looked up from germline, CDR1 is SGHVS and CDR2 is FQNEAQ. The V gene end was trimmed by 3 bases and the J gene end by 4 bases; junction bases not matched to a gene: 7. The CDR3 runs 17 residues. CDR3 region: CASSLEGTSGLYNEQFF. CDR3 nucleotide sequence: TGTGCCAGCAGCTTGGAAGGGACTAGCGGGCTTTACAATGAGCAGTTCTTC.

The chain recombines TRBV6-6 with TRBJ2-7; tentatively, D is TRBD2 (6 bases). V was clipped by 5 bases and J by 2 bases, with 22 bases between them. CDR3 length: 17 amino acids. The germline V gene has CDR1 MNHNY and CDR2 SVGAGI (reference sequence). DNA of the CDR3: TGTGCCAGCAGTCAGAATAGGGCGGGAAGCGCGACCTACGAGCAGTACTTC. It yields the protein CASSQNRAGSATYEQYF.

The chain carries TRBV21-1 and TRBJ2-2; whether TRBD1, the table's D call, matches the DNA was not checked. TRBV21-1 is reported as a pseudogene. The CDR3 extends over 16 amino acids. The chain's CDR3 is CASSRSGQGDTGELFF. CDR3 sequence (DNA): TGTGCCAGCAGTCGATCGGGACAGGGGGACACCGGGGAGCTGTTTTTT.

CDR3 sequence reads: CASSMTGPRSYNEQFF. DNA for the CDR3: TGTGCCAGTAGTATGACAGGGCCCCGCTCCTACAATGAGCAGTTCTTC. The gene calls are TRBV19 and TRBJ2-1, with 7 bases identical to TRBD1. J lost 0 bases, V lost 3 bases, and 5 bases had no gene match. The CDR3 covers 16 residues. Looked up from germline, CDR1 is LNHDA and CDR2 is SQIVND (reference sequence).

The CDR3 here is CASSHGRGGSYNEQFF. CDR3 DNA sequence: TGTGCCAGCAGCCACGGAAGGGGGGGATCCTACAATGAGCAGTTCTTC. This chain links TRBV9 with TRBJ2-1, with D perhaps TRBD2 (7 bases). CDR1 and CDR2 from the germline V gene are SGDLS and YYNGEE. This CDR3 has 16 amino acids. V was cut by 4 bases and J by 1 base, with 15 bases left in between.

This chain joins TRBV5-1 and TRBJ1-1; 11 positions match TRBD1. There are 17 residues in the CDR3. Germline V lookup: CDR1 SGHRS, CDR2 YFSETQ. J gave up 1 base and V 4 bases, and 9 bases lay outside the gene matches. The CDR3 sequence: CASSSQDRGQGNTEAFF. In DNA, the CDR3 is TGCGCCAGCAGCAGCCAGGACAGGGGGCAGGGGAACACTGAAGCTTTCTTT.

The V call is TRBV28, the J call TRBJ1-1; possible D gene TRBD1, 5 bases. Trimming shortened V by 2 bases and J by 1 base, and 5 bases separated the two germline ends. This CDR3 has 13 amino acids. Germline V lookup: CDR1 MDHEN, CDR2 SYDVKM. The DNA for the CDR3 is TGTGCCAGCAGTTTAGACAGGAACACTGAAGCTTTCTTT. It specifies CASSLDRNTEAFF.

V usage is TRBV2 and J usage is TRBJ2-1; no clear D gene. The CDR3 is 12 residues long. The V gene's germline CDR1 is SNHLY and CDR2 FYNNEI. Trimming shortened V by 3 bases and J by 4 bases, and 4 bases separated the two germline ends. CDR3 loop: CASSDLYNEQFF. The CDR3 region has the DNA TGTGCCAGCAGTGACCTATACAATGAGCAGTTCTTC.

J is TRBJ1-1 and V is TRBV9; D uncertain. V was clipped by 4 bases and J by 5 bases, with 15 bases between them. Germline V gene data show CDR1 as SGDLS and CDR2 as YYNGEE. This CDR3 spans 14 amino acids. For the CDR3, the DNA is TGTGCCAGCAGCACCGGACTGCTGGGAACTGAAGCTTTCTTT. Protein sequence: CASSTGLLGTEAFF.